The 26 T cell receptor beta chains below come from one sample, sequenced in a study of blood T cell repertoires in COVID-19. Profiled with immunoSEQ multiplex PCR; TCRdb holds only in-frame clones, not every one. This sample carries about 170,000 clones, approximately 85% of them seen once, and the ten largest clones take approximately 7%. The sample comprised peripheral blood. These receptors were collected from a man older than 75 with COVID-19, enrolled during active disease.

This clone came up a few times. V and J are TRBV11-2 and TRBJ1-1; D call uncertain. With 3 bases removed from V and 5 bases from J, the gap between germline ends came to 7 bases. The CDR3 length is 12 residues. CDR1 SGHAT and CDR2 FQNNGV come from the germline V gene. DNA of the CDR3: TGTGCCAGCAGCTTTCGAGGAACTGAAGCTTTCTTT. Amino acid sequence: CASSFRGTEAFF.

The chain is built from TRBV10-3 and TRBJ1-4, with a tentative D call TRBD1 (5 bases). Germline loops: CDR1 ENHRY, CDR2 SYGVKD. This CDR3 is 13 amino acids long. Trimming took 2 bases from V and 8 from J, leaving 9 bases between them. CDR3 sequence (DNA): TGTGCCATCAGTGAGAGGGGTGGGGAAAAACTGTTTTTT. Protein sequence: CAISERGGEKLFF.

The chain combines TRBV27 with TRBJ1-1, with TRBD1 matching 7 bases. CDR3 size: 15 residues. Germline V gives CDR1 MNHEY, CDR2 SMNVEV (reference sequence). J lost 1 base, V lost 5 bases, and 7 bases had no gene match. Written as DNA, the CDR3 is TGTGCCAGCAGTCCAAGACAGGGCGGGAACACTGAAGCTTTCTTT. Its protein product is CASSPRQGGNTEAFF.

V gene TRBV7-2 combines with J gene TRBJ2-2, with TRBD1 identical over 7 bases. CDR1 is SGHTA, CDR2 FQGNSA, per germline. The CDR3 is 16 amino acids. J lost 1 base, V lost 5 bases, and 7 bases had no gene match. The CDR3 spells CASSPPTGWNTGELFF. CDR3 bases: TGTGCCAGCAGCCCACCGACAGGGTGGAACACCGGGGAGCTGTTTTTT. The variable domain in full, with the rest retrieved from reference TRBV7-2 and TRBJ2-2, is GAGVSQSPSNKVTEKGKDVELRCDPISGHTALYWYRQSLGQGLEFLIYFQGNSAPDKSGLPSDRFSAERTGGSVSTLTIQRTQQEDSAVYLCASSPPTGWNTGELFFGEGSRLTVL.

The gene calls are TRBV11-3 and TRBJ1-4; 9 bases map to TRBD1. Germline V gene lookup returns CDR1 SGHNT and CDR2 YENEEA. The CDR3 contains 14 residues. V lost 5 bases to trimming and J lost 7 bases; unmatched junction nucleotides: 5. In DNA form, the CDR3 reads TGTGCCAGCAGCCAACAGGGGGCGGGTGAAAAACTGTTTTTT. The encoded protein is CASSQQGAGEKLFF.

The CDR3 region has the DNA TGTGCCAGCAGTTTTATTCGCGGAGTTAATCAGCCCCAGCATTTT. This codes for CASSFIRGVNQPQHF. The chain employs TRBV28 and TRBJ1-5, with no clear D. Looked up from germline, CDR1 is MDHEN and CDR2 is SYDVKM. The CDR3 has 15 residues. The V end lost 3 bases, the J end lost 4 bases, and 13 bases lay between the germline ends.

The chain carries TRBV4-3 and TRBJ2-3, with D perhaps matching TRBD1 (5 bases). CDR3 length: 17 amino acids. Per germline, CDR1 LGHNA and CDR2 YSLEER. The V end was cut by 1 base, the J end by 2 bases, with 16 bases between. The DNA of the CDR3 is TGCGCCAGCAGCCAAGGGAGTGCGGCAGGGAACACAGATACGCAGTATTTT. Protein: CASSQGSAAGNTDTQYF.

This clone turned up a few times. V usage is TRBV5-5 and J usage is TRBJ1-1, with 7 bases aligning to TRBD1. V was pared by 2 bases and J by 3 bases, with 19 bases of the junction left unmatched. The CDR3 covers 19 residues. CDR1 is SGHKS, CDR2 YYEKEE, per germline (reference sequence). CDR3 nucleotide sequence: TGTGCCAGCAGCTTAAAAGGGTTCCGAGGGGGCTTACAGGACACTGAAGCTTTCTTT. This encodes CASSLKGFRGGLQDTEAFF.

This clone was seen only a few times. Here the CDR3 DNA reads TGCGCCAGTACCACGACAGGGAACACTGAAGCTTTCTTT. Its protein is CASTTTGNTEAFF. This chain connects TRBV5-1 to TRBJ1-1, with a tentative D call TRBD1 (6 bases). CDR1 is SGHRS, CDR2 YFSETQ, per germline. V lost 8 bases to trimming and J lost 1 base, with 12 bases between them. The CDR3 spans 13 residues. Full variable domain (outside the CDR3, taken from reference TRBV5-1 and TRBJ1-1): KAGVTQTPRYLIKTRGQQVTLSCSPISGHRSVSWYQQTPGQGLQFLFEYFSETQRNKGNFPGRFSGRQFSNSRSEMNVSTLELGDSALYLCASTTTGNTEAFFGQGTRLTVV.

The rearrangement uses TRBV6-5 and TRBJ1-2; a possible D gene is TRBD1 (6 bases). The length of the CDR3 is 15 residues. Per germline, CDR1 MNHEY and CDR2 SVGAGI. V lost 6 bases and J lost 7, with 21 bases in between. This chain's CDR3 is CASRKGGGGVGGYTF. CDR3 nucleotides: TGTGCCAGCAGGAAAGGAGGGGGGGGAGTCGGTGGCTACACCTTC.

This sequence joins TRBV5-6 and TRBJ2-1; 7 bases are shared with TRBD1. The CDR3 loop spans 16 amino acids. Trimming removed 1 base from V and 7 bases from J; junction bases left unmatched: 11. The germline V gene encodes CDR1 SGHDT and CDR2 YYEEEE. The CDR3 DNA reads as TGTGCCAGCAGCTTGACCAGGACAGGAGACTTGAATGAGCAGTTCTTC. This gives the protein CASSLTRTGDLNEQFF.

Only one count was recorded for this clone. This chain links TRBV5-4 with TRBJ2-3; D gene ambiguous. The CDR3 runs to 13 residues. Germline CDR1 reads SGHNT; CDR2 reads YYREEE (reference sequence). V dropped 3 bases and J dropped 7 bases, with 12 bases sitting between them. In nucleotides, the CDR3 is TGTGCCAGCAGCTCCTGGCCTTTGAATACGCAGTATTTT. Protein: CASSSWPLNTQYF.

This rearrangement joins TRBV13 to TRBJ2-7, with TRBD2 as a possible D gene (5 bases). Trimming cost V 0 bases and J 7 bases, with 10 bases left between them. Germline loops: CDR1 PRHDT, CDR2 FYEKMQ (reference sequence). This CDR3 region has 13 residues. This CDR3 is CASSLGWTLEQYF. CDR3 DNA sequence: TGTGCCAGCAGCTTAGGCTGGACTCTAGAGCAGTACTTC.

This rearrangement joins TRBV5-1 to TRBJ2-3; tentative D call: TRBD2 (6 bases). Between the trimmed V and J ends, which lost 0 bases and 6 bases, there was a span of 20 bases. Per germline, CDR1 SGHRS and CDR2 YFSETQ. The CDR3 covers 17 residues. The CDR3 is CASSLGSGASEADTQYF. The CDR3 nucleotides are TGCGCCAGCAGCTTGGGATCCGGGGCTAGCGAGGCGGATACGCAGTATTTT.

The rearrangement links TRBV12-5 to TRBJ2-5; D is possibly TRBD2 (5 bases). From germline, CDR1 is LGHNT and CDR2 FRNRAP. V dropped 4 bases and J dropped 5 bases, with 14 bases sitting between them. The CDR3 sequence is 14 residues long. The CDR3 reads CASGSSGSRETQYF. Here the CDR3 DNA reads TGTGCTAGTGGTTCATCGGGGAGCCGGGAGACCCAGTACTTC.

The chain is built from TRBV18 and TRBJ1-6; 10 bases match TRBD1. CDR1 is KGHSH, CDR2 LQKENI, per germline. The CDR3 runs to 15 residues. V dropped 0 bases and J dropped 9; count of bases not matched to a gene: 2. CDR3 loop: CASSPPGQGGSPLHF. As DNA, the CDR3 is TGTGCCAGCTCACCACCCGGACAGGGGGGTTCACCCCTCCACTTT.

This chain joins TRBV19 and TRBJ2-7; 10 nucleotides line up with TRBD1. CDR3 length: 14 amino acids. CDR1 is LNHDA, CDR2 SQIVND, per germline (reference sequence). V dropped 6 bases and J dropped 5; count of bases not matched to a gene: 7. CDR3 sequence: CASRTRQGANEQYF. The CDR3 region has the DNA TGTGCCAGTAGGACCCGACAGGGGGCTAACGAGCAGTACTTC. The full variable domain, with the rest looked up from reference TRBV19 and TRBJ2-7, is DGGITQSPKYLFRKEGQNVTLSCEQNLNHDAMYWYRQDPGQGLRLIYYSQIVNDFQKGDIAEGYSVSREKKESFPLTVTSAQKNPTAFYLCASRTRQGANEQYFGPGTRLTVT.

As DNA, the CDR3 is TGTGCCAGCAGCTCCCACACCGTGGAGGCCGGGGGGGAAAAACTGTTTTTT. Translation: CASSSHTVEAGGEKLFF. This rearrangement joins TRBV7-2 to TRBJ1-4, with D tentatively TRBD1 (5 bases). Germline CDR1 is SGHTA and CDR2 is FQGNSA. Trimming stripped 4 bases from V and 8 bases from J, with 23 bases between. This CDR3 comprises 17 residues.

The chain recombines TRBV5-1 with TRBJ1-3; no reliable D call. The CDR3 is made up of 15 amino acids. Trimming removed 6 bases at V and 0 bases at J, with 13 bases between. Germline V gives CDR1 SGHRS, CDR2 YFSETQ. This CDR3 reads CASKAGTSSGNTIYF. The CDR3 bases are TGCGCCAGCAAGGCAGGTACCTCCTCTGGAAACACCATATATTTT. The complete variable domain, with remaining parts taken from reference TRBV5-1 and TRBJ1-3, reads KAGVTQTPRYLIKTRGQQVTLSCSPISGHRSVSWYQQTPGQGLQFLFEYFSETQRNKGNFPGRFSGRQFSNSRSEMNVSTLELGDSALYLCASKAGTSSGNTIYFGEGSWLTVV.

The CDR3 region has the DNA TGTGCCAGCAGTTCATACCGGGACAGGACTGAAGCTTTCTTT. This gives the protein CASSSYRDRTEAFF. The rearrangement uses TRBV28 and TRBJ1-1; 8 bases are shared with TRBD1. V gave up 4 bases and J gave up 5 bases; unmatched junction bases: 6. The CDR3 totals 14 residues. Germline CDR1 and CDR2: MDHEN and SYDVKM.

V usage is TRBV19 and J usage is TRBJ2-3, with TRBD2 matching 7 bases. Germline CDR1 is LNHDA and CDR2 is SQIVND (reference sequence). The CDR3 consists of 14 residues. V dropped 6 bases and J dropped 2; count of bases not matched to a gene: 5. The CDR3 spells CASSLGGDTDTQYF. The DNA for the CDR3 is TGTGCCAGTAGCCTGGGGGGGGACACAGATACGCAGTATTTT.

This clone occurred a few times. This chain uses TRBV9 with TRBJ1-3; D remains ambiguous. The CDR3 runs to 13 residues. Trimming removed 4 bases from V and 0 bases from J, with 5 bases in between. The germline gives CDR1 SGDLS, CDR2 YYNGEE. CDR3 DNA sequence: TGTGCCAGCAGCCCTTCCTCTGGAAACACCATATATTTT. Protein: CASSPSSGNTIYF.

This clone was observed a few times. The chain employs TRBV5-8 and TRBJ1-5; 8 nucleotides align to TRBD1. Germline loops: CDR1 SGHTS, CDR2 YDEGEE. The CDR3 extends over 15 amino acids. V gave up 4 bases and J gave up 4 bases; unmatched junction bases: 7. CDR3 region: CASSRTGFGNQPQHF. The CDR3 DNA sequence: TGTGCCAGCAGCAGGACAGGGTTTGGTAATCAGCCCCAGCATTTT.

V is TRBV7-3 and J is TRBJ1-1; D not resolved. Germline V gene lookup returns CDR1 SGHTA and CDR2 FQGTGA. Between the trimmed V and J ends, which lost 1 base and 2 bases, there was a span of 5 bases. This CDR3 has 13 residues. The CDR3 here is CASSLSSNTEAFF. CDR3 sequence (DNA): TGTGCCAGCAGCTTAAGCAGTAACACTGAAGCTTTCTTT.

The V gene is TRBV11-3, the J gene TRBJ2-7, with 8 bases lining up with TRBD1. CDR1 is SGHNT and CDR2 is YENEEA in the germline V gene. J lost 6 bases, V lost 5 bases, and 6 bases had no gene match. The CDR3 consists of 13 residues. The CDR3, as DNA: TGTGCCAGCAGCCCCGGACAGGGTTCCGAGCAGTACTTC. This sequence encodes CASSPGQGSEQYF.

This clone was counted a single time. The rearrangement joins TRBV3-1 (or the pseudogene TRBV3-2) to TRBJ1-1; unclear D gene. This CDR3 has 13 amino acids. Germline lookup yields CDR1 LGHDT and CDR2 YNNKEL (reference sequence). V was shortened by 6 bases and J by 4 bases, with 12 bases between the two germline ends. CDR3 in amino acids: CASRKLSGTEAFF. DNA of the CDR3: TGTGCCAGCAGGAAGTTAAGCGGCACTGAAGCTTTCTTT.